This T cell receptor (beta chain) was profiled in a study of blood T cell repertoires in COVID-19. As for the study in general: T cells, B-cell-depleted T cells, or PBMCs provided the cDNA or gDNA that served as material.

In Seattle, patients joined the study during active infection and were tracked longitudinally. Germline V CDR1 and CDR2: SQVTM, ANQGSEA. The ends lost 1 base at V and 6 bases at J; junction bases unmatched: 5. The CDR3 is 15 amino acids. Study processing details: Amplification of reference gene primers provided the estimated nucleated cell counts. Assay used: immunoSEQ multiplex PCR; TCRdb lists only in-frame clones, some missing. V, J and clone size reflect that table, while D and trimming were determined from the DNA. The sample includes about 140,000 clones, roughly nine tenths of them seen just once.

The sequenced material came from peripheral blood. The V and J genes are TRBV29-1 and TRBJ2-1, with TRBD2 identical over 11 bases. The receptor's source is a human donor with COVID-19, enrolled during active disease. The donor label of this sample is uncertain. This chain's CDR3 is CSVEAGTSGANEQFF. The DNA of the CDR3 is TGCAGCGTTGAAGCCGGGACTAGCGGAGCCAATGAGCAGTTCTTC.